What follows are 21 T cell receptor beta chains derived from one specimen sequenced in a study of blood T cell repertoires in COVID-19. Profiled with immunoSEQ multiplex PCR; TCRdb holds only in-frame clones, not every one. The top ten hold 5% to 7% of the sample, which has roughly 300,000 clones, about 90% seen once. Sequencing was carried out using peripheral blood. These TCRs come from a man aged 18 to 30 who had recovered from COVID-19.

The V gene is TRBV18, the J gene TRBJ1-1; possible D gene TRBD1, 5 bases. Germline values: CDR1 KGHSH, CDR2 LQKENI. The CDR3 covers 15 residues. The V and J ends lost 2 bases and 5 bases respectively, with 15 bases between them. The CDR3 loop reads CASSPFDSKGTEAFF. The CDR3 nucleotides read TGTGCCAGCTCACCATTTGATAGCAAGGGGACTGAAGCTTTCTTT.

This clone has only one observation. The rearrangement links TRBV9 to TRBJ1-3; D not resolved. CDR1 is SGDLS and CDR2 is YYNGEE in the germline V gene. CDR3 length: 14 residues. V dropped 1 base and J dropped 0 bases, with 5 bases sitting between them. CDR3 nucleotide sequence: TGTGCCAGCAGCGTACGGAGCTCTGGAAACACCATATATTTT. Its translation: CASSVRSSGNTIYF.

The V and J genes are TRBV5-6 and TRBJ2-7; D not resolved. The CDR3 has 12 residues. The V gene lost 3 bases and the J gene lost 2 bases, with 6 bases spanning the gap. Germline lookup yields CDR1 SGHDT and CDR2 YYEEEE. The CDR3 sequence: CASSSSAYEQYF. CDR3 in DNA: TGTGCCAGCAGCTCCAGCGCCTACGAGCAGTACTTC.

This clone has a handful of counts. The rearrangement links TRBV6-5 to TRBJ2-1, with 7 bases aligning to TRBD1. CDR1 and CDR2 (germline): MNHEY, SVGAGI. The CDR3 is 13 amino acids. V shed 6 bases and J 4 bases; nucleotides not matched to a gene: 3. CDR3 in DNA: TGTGCCAGCAGCTACAGGGGATACAATGAGCAGTTCTTC. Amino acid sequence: CASSYRGYNEQFF.

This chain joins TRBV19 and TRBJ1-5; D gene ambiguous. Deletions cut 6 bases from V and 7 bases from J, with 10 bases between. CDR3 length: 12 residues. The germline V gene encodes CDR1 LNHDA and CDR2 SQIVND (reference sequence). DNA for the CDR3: TGTGCCAGTAGGGTGGCGGGCCAGCCCCAGCATTTT. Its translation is CASRVAGQPQHF.

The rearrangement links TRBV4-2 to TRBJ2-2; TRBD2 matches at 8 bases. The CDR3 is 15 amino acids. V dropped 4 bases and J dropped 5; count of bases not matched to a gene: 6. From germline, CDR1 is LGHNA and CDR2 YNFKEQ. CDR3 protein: CASSPRGGPTGELFF. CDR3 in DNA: TGTGCCAGCAGCCCACGGGGGGGCCCGACCGGGGAGCTGTTTTTT.

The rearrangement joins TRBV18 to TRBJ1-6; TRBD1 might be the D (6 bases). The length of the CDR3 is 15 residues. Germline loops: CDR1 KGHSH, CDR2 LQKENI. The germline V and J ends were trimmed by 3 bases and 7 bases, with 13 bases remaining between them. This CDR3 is CASSPRTVVNSPLHF. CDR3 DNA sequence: TGTGCCAGCTCACCCCGGACAGTAGTGAATTCACCCCTCCACTTT.

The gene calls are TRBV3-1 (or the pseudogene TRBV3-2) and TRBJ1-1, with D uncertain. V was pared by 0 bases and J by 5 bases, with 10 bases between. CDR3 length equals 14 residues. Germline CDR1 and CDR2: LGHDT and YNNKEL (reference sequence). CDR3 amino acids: CASSQDSGKTEAFF. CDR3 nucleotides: TGTGCCAGCAGCCAAGATTCGGGGAAGACTGAAGCTTTCTTT.

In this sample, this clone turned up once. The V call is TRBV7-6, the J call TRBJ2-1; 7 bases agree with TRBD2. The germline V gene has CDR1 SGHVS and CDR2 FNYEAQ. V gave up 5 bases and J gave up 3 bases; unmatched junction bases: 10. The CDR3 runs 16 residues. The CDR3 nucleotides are TGTGCCAGCAGCCCCACTACTAGCGCCCGCTACAATGAGCAGTTCTTC. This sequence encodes CASSPTTSARYNEQFF.

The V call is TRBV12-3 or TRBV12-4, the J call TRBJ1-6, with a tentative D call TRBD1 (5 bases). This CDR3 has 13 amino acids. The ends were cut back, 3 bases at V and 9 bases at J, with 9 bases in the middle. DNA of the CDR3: TGTGCCAGCAGTTTTGGGGGAGGTTCACCCCTCCACTTT. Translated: CASSFGGGSPLHF.

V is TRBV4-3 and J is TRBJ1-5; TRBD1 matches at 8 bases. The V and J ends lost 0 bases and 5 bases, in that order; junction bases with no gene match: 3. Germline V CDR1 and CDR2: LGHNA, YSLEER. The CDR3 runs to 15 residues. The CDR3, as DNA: TGCGCCAGCAGCCAAGAGTTGACAGGGGATCAGCCCCAGCATTTT. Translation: CASSQELTGDQPQHF.

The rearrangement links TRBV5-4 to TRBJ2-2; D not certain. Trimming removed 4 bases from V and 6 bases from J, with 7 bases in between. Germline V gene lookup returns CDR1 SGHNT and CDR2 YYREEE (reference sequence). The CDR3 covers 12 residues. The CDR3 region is CASSPPSGELFF. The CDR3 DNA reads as TGTGCCAGCAGCCCTCCGTCCGGGGAGCTGTTTTTT. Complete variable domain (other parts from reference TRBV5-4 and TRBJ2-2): ETGVTQSPTHLIKTRGQQVTLRCSSQSGHNTVSWYQQALGQGPQFIFQYYREEENGRGNFPPRFSGLQFPNYSSELNVNALELDDSALYLCASSPPSGELFFGEGSRLTVL.

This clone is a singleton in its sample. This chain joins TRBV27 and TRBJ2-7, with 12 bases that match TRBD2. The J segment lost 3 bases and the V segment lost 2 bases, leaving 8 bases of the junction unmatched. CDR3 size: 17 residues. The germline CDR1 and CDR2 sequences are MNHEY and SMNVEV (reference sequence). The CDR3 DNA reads TGTGCCAGCAGTTTAACGGGACTAGCGGGTTCCTACTACGAGCAGTACTTC. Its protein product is CASSLTGLAGSYYEQYF.

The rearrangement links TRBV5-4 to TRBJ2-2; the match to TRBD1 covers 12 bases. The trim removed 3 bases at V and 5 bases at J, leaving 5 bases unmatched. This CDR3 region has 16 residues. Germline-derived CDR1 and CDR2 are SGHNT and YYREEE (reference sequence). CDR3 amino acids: CASSSGTGGRTGELFF. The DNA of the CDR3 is TGTGCCAGCAGCTCCGGGACAGGGGGCAGAACCGGGGAGCTGTTTTTT.

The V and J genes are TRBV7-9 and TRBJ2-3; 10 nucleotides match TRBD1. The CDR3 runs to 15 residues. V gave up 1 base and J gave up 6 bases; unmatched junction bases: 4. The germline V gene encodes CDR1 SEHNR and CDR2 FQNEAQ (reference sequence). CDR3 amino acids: CASSLGDRGSDTQYF. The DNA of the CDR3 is TGTGCCAGCAGCTTAGGGGACAGGGGATCCGATACGCAGTATTTT. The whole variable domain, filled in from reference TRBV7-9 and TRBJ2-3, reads DTGVSQNPRHKITKRGQNVTFRCDPISEHNRLYWYRQTLGQGPEFLTYFQNEAQLEKSRLLSDRFSAERPKGSFSTLEIQRTEQGDSAMYLCASSLGDRGSDTQYFGPGTRLTVL.

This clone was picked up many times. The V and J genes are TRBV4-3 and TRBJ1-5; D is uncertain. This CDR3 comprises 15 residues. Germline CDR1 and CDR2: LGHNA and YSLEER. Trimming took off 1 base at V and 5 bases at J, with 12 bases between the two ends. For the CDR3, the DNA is TGCGCCAGCAGCCAAGGGGAGGGTGCGGATCAGCCCCAGCATTTT. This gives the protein CASSQGEGADQPQHF.

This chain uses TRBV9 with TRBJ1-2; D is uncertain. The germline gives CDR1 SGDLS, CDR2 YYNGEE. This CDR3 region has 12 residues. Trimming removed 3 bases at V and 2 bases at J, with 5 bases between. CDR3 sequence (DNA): TGTGCCAGCAGCGCCCAGAACTATGGCTACACCTTC. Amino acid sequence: CASSAQNYGYTF.

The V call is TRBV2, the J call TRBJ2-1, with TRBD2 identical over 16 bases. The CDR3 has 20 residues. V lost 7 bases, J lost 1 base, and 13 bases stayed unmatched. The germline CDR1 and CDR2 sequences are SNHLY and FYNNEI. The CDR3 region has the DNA TGTGCCAGCAACACGAAGAAGGGACTAGCGGGGGGGTCTTCCTACAATGAGCAGTTCTTC. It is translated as CASNTKKGLAGGSSYNEQFF.

The CDR3 here is CASSSPGQGSFGYTF. The CDR3 DNA follows: TGTGCCAGCAGCTCGCCGGGACAGGGGTCTTTCGGCTACACCTTC. V and J are TRBV7-2 and TRBJ1-2, with 10 bases that match TRBD1. The CDR3 runs 15 residues. Germline assignment: CDR1 SGHTA and CDR2 FQGNSA. Trimming removed 4 bases from V and 8 bases from J; junction bases left unmatched: 10.

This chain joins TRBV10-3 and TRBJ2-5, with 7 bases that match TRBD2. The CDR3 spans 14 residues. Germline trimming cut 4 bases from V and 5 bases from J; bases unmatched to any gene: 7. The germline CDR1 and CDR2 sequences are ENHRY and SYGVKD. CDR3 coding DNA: TGTGCCATCAGTGGGGGGGGACTGATGGAGACCCAGTACTTC. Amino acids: CAISGGGLMETQYF.

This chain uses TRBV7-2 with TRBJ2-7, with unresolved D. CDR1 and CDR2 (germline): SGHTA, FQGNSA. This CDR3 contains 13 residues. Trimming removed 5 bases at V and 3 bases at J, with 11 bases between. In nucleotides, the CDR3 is TGTGCCAGCAGCCCGACTTCCTACTACGAGCAGTACTTC. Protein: CASSPTSYYEQYF.